The entry below gives a single T cell receptor beta chain sequence along with its context. Its antigen remains unknown. The sample comes from a study of shared clonotypes between healthy human individuals. Points from the study as a whole: What limited the represented genetic and exposure-history diversity was the small number of donors. Generally, naive subsets (rather than memory subsets) showed larger estimated richness.

The germline CDR1 and CDR2 sequences are SGHDN and FVKESK. The CDR3 is 14 amino acids. The trim removed 3 bases at V and 6 bases at J, leaving 5 bases unmatched. Genomic DNA of each subset was evenly split across several immunoSEQ plates. Libraries were prepared by immunoSEQ multiplex PCR; TCRdb keeps only in-frame clonotypes and omits some of them. The sample yields over a million clones, more than 95% seen once. V is TRBV14 and J is TRBJ2-7; 10 bases match TRBD2. Sample: naive CD4+ T cells sorted from blood. Subset indicated: CD45RA+ positively selected. The receptor was isolated from a young man in good health. This chain's CDR3 is CASSHLAGVSEQYF. CDR3 sequence (DNA): TGTGCCAGCAGCCACCTAGCGGGAGTATCCGAGCAGTACTTC.